This T cell receptor (beta chain) was documented in a study of blood T cell repertoires in COVID-19. In the study overall: Sample material is recorded as cDNA or gDNA derived from T cells, B-cell-depleted T cells, or PBMCs.

Sequencing was performed with immunoSEQ multiplex PCR; in TCRdb, only in-frame clones are kept and a portion is missing. The top ten clones hold 3.5% to 5% of a sample with 300,000 to 350,000 clones, roughly 90% of them seen once. The CDR3 loop spans 13 amino acids. V gave up 6 bases and J gave up 9 bases, with 13 bases separating them. Germline V gene sequence: CDR1 SGHDT, CDR2 YYEEEE. Living in about two dozen US areas, the participants were between roughly 18 and 95 years of age. Cohort placement rested on clinical history that participants reported themselves. Exposed enrollees encountered a COVID-19 case at some point within 2 weeks before study entry.

This chain connects TRBV5-6 to TRBJ1-6, with D uncertain. The source material was PBMCs or T cells enriched from blood (not recorded which). The TCR comes from a woman aged 25-40 years who had been exposed to COVID-19. The CDR3: CASTIGRASPLHF. CDR3 sequence (DNA): TGTGCCAGCACAATAGGGAGGGCTTCACCCCTCCACTTT.